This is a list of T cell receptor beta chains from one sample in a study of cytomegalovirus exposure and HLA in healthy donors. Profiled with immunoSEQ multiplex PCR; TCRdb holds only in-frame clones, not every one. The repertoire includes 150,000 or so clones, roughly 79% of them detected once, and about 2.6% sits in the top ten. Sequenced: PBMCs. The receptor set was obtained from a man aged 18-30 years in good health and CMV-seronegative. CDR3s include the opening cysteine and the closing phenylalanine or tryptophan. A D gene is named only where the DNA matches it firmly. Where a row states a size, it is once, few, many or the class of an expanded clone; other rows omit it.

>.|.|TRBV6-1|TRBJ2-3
CASSGQGRGDTQYF
TGTGCCAGCAGTGGACAGGGGAGGGGAGATACGCAGTATTTT
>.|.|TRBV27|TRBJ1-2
CASSPQTEYLYGYTF
TGTGCCAGCAGTCCACAGACAGAATACCTCTATGGCTACACCTTC
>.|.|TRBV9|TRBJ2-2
CASSGWRGGGELFF
TGTGCCAGCAGCGGTTGGCGAGGCGGCGGGGAGCTGTTTTTT
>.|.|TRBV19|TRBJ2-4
CASSFYRDLAKNSQYF
TGTGCCAGTAGTTTCTACAGGGACCTAGCCAAAAACAGTCAGTACTTC
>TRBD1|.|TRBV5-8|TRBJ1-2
CASSTRYRGGYTF
TGTGCCAGCAGCACCCGGTACAGGGGCGGCTACACCTTC
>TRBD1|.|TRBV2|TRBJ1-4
CASGGQGATNEKLFF
TGTGCCAGCGGGGGACAGGGGGCAACTAATGAAAAACTGTTTTTT
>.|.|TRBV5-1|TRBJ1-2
CASSLGPLEGPSGYTF
TGCGCCAGCAGCTTGGGGCCCTTGGAGGGCCCAAGTGGCTACACCTTC
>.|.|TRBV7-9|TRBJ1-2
CASSSTEGTDVGYTF
TGTGCCAGCAGCTCCACAGAGGGCACGGATGTTGGCTACACCTTC
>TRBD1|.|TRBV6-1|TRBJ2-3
CASSERQGGSTQYF
TGTGCCAGCAGTGAGAGACAGGGGGGAAGTACGCAGTATTTT
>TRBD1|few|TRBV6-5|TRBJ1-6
CASSRDRVNSPLHF
TGTGCCAGCAGTCGGGACAGGGTTAATTCACCCCTCCACTTT
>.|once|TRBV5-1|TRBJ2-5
CASSLGQAVQETQYF
TGCGCCAGCAGCTTGGGGCAGGCAGTACAAGAGACCCAGTACTTC
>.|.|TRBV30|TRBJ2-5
CAWSAPETQYF
TGTGCCTGGAGTGCTCCGGAGACCCAGTACTTC
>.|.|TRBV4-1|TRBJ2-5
CASSPNQGLQETQYF
TGCGCCAGCAGCCCAAATCAGGGTCTCCAAGAGACCCAGTACTTC
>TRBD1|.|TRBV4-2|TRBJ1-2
CASSQDLGQGQYGYTF
TGTGCCAGCAGCCAAGATCTGGGACAGGGGCAATATGGCTACACCTTC
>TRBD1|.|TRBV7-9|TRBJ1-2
CASSRDRVYGYTF
TGTGCCAGCAGCCGGGACAGGGTCTATGGCTACACCTTC
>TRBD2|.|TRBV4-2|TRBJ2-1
CASSQVGGDGDNEQFF
TGTGCCAGCAGCCAAGTGGGAGGGGACGGTGACAATGAGCAGTTCTTC
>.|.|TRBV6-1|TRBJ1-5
CASSEFAGGYSNQPQHF
TGTGCCAGCAGTGAATTCGCGGGGGGATATAGCAATCAGCCCCAGCATTTT
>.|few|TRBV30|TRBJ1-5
CAWSVGVGGGNQPQHF
TGTGCCTGGAGTGTAGGGGTAGGGGGTGGCAATCAGCCCCAGCATTTT
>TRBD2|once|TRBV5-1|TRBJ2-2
CASSPGLGPNTGELFF
TGCGCCAGCAGCCCGGGACTAGGGCCGAACACCGGGGAGCTGTTTTTT
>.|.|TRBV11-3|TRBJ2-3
CASSLGGTVDTQYF
TGTGCCAGCAGCTTAGGGGGGACTGTGGATACGCAGTATTTT
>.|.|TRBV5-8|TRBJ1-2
CASSPYSLRGYTF
TGTGCCAGCAGCCCCTACTCCCTGCGGGGCTACACCTTC
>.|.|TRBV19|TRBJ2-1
CASSIVFRGNEQFF
TGTGCCAGTAGTATAGTTTTCAGGGGCAATGAGCAGTTCTTC
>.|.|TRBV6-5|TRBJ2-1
CASSLLFSNEQFF
TGTGCCAGCAGCCTATTATTTAGTAATGAGCAGTTCTTC
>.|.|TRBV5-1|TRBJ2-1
CASSLGAGFSYNEQFF
TGCGCCAGCAGCTTGGGAGCGGGCTTCTCCTACAATGAGCAGTTCTTC
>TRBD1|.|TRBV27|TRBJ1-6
CASSLPGGGSPLHF
TGTGCCAGCAGTTTACCAGGGGGCGGTTCACCCCTCCACTTT
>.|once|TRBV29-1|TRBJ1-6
CSVSPGYNSPLHF
TGCAGCGTTTCCCCCGGCTATAATTCACCCCTCCACTTT